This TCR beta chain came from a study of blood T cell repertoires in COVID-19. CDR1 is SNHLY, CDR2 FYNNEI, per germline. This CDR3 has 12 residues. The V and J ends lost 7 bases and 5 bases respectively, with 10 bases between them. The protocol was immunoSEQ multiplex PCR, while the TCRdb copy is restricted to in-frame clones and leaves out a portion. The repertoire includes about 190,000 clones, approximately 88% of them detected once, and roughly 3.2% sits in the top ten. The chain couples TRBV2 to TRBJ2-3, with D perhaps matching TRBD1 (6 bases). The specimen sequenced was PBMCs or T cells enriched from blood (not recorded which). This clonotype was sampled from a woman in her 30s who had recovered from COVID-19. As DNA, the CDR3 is TGTGCCAGCAACAGGGATAAAGATACGCAGTATTTT. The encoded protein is CASNRDKDTQYF.